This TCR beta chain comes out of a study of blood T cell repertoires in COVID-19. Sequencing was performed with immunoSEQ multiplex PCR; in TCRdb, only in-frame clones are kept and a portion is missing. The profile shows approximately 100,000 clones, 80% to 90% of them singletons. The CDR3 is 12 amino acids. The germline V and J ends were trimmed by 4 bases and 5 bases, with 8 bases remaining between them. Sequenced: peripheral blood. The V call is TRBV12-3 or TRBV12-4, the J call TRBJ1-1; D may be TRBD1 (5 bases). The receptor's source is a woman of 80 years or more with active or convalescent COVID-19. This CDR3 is CASSSQGTEAFF. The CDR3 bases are TGTGCCAGCAGTTCCCAGGGTACTGAAGCTTTCTTT.